The rows below give T cell receptor beta chains drawn from one sample of a study of T cells in Graves' hyperthyroidism and ophthalmopathy. TCRdb reprocessed the multiplex PCR reads with MiXCR, giving one entry per CDR3 protein. The sample has around 340,000 distinct CDR3 sequences, roughly 15% seen once; the top ten hold roughly a third. Sequencing input: blood. These receptors were collected from a man aged 25-40 years with Graves' hyperthyroidism. The conserved cysteine and the conserved F or W are not part of the CDR3 here. The D gene is left open where the match is weak.

cdr3_aa,v_call,j_call,d_call
SADGVQVGLNLETQY,TRBV29-1,TRBJ2-5,NA
ASSSTTGAYEQY,TRBV18,TRBJ2-7,TRBD1
SASDQLDLF,TRBV20-1,TRBJ2-2,NA
ASSMTSGSYEQY,TRBV19,TRBJ2-7,TRBD2
ASSEALPGQANTGELF,TRBV2,TRBJ2-2,TRBD1
ASNRGGTEAF,TRBV2,TRBJ1-1,TRBD1
ASSGRGVDEAF,TRBV10-2,TRBJ1-1,NA
ASSGDRTGEQF,TRBV16,TRBJ2-1,NA
ASSANPGQGN,TRBV2,TRBJ1-5,TRBD1
AWSVRGTRPQH,TRBV30,TRBJ1-5,NA
SARGRRDYEQY,TRBV20-1,TRBJ2-7,NA
AGRQGHGYT,TRBV6-4,TRBJ1-2,NA
ASSPWTGRTDTQY,TRBV7-9,TRBJ2-3,NA
ASSQGARNTGELF,TRBV19,TRBJ2-2,NA
ASSSGDHTDTQY,TRBV12-3/TRBV12-4,TRBJ2-3,NA
SVSGSGVPGTQY,TRBV29-1,TRBJ2-3,NA
AIKGVGNSGGTQY,TRBV10-3,TRBJ2-3,NA
SVETGAPYNEQF,TRBV29-1,TRBJ2-1,NA
ASSVPRATFTEAF,TRBV9,TRBJ1-1,NA
ASSPTAEETQY,TRBV18,TRBJ2-5,NA
SVEDLGSYYGYT,TRBV29-1,TRBJ1-2,NA
ASSYSRPGANVLT,TRBV6-5,TRBJ2-6,NA
ASSPPGAQGELF,TRBV12-3/TRBV12-4,TRBJ2-2,NA
SAETGGAEKLF,TRBV20-1,TRBJ1-4,TRBD1
ASSLRFPSGATDTQY,TRBV27,TRBJ2-3,TRBD2
ASSLGGYGSYEQY,TRBV27,TRBJ2-7,NA
ASSPFLAGMDGELF,TRBV27,TRBJ2-2,TRBD2
AISESGSTEAF,TRBV10-3,TRBJ1-1,NA
ASSSPWGGSGANVLT,TRBV7-3,TRBJ2-6,TRBD2
ASSEDREYNEQF,TRBV10-1,TRBJ2-1,TRBD1
ASSLTGVDETQY,TRBV5-6,TRBJ2-5,NA
ASSTGGLAGGASYEQY,TRBV5-1,TRBJ2-7,TRBD2
ASSFMGYGYT,TRBV27,TRBJ1-2,NA
ASSLAGTPGRLREQY,TRBV7-2,TRBJ2-7,NA
ASSPGQRPYGYT,TRBV5-1,TRBJ1-2,TRBD1
SARDGAGGEETQY,TRBV20-1,TRBJ2-5,TRBD2
ASTRHADDEQF,TRBV12-3/TRBV12-4,TRBJ2-1,NA
ASSPGTSGRGPRTQY,TRBV3-1,TRBJ2-3,TRBD2
ASSVLQGLYNEQF,TRBV7-8,TRBJ2-1,TRBD1
ASRMTGGRTGELF,TRBV11-1,TRBJ2-2,TRBD1
ASCISGGLTYEQY,TRBV11-2,TRBJ2-7,TRBD2
SARDARIWDNEQF,TRBV20-1,TRBJ2-1,NA
ASSPNTEAL,TRBV12-3/TRBV12-4,TRBJ1-1,NA
ASSYYPRVNTGELF,TRBV6-6,TRBJ2-2,NA
ASRTGSGKNNEQF,TRBV5-4,TRBJ2-1,NA
ASSLDRGDGEAF,TRBV7-2,TRBJ1-1,NA
SARHRELRETQY,TRBV20-1,TRBJ2-5,NA
ASSEAERIKQF,TRBV2,TRBJ2-1,NA
ASSSQGAGSADTQY,TRBV7-8,TRBJ2-3,TRBD1
SARTSGSTYEQY,TRBV20-1,TRBJ2-7,TRBD2
ASSFSTANTGELF,TRBV12-3/TRBV12-4,TRBJ2-2,NA
ASHYNNRGRTTDTQY,TRBV30,TRBJ2-3,TRBD1
ASSLELAVDTQY,TRBV7-9,TRBJ2-3,TRBD2
ASSSGGRGNSPLH,TRBV5-4,TRBJ1-6,TRBD1
ATNAGRIRDEQY,TRBV28,TRBJ2-7,NA
ASSLLAGRSDGYT,TRBV13,TRBJ1-2,NA
ASSLGSSGKEQF,TRBV7-9,TRBJ2-1,TRBD2
ASSWGGEGQNTDTQY,TRBV5-6,TRBJ2-3,NA